This T cell receptor beta chain emerged from a study of blood T cell repertoires in COVID-19. Study information: The study drew acute and convalescent COVID-19 samples from the United States, Italy and Spain.

Cohort 3 donors were reported recovered after two negative PCRs, clearance, or symptom resolution. TCRdb keeps only in-frame clones here, not all; method: immunoSEQ multiplex PCR. The sample holds 150,000 to 200,000 clones, 89% seen once. Germline V gene sequence: CDR1 WSHSY, CDR2 SAAADI. Deletions cut 5 bases from V and 0 bases from J, with 11 bases between. This CDR3 spans 15 amino acids. This receptor was identified in a woman between 18 and 29 years old who had recovered from COVID-19. The chain recombines TRBV10-2 with TRBJ1-3; D is possibly TRBD1 (5 bases). Input material: PBMCs or T cells enriched from blood (not recorded which). CDR3 sequence reads: CASSRDFFSGNTIYF. CDR3 in DNA: TGCGCCAGCAGTAGGGACTTCTTCTCTGGAAACACCATATATTTT.